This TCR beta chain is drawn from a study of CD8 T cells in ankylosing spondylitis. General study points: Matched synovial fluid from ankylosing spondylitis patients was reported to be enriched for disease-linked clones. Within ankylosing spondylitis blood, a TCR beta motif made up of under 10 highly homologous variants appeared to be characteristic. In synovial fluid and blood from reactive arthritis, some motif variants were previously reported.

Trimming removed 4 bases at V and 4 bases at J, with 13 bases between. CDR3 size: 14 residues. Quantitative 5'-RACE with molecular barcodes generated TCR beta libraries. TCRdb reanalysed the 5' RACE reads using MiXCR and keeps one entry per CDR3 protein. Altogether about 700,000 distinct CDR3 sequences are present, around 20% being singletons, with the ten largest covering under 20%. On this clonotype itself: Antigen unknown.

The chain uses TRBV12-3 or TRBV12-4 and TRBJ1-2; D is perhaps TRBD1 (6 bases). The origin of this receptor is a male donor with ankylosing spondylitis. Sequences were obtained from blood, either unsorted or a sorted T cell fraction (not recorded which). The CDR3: CASSYNGQFYGYTF. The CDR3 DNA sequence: TGTGCCAGCAGTTACAACGGACAGTTCTATGGCTACACCTTC.